This T cell receptor beta chain is from a study of blood T cell repertoires in COVID-19. Study information: T cells, B-cell-depleted T cells, or PBMCs provided the cDNA or gDNA that served as material.

In the original analysis: Reference gene primers were amplified, and this amplification served to estimate nucleated cell counts. The protocol was immunoSEQ multiplex PCR, while the TCRdb copy is restricted to in-frame clones and leaves out a portion. V and J calls and clone size are as listed in that table; D and trimming were resolved from the DNA. The repertoire consists of about 150,000 clones, with 75% to 90% occurring once and the leading ten covering roughly two fifths. Comment on this clone: At one end the junction does not follow the germline gene, possibly because of a read error.

The CDR3 totals 13 residues. Germline CDR1 is SSHAT and CDR2 is FNYEAQ (reference sequence). V is TRBV7-7 and J is TRBJ1-1; D may be TRBD1 (5 bases). Sequencing input: peripheral blood. The clonotype was recovered from a man in his fifties who had recovered from COVID-19. This chain's CDR3 is CASSLDRYTEAFF. CDR3 sequence (DNA): TGTGCTAGCAGCTTAGACAGATACACTGAAGCTTTCTTT.